This TCR beta chain was sequenced during a study of CD8 T cells in Susac syndrome. Overall study findings and caveats: In its TCR sequencing and HLA analysis, the study acknowledged that the number of individuals was relatively small.

V lost 4 bases to trimming and J lost 3 bases, with 4 bases between them. The germline gives CDR1 SQVTM, CDR2 ANQGSEA. The CDR3 extends over 10 amino acids. As concerns this clonotype: Its antigen is currently unknown.

A quantity of about 0.45 to 1 ug RNA underwent reverse transcription using random hexamers. An immunoSEQ multiplex PCR generated amplified TCR beta CDR3 products spanning 54 Vbeta and 13 Jbeta. TCRdb fed the immunoSEQ multiplex PCR reads into MiXCR, producing one record per CDR3 protein. The table records over 150,000 distinct CDR3 sequences, approximately 94% of them present only once. CD8+ and CD4+ T cells from blood underwent TCR beta sequencing. Bulk CD8+ and CD4+ cells came from magnetic negative isolation; CD8+ TEMRA by FACS. The source of this sequence is a human donor with multiple sclerosis. The chain carries TRBV29-1 and TRBJ2-7; D not certain. What was sequenced was CD4+ T cells from PBMCs. CDR3 sequence: CSVGGYEQYF. CDR3 coding DNA: TGCAGCGTTGGAGGCTACGAGCAGTACTTC.